The 19 T cell receptor beta chains in this list originate from one sample, sequenced in a study of T cell responses to AZD1222 COVID-19 vaccine. Only in-frame clones appear in the TCRdb table, and some are missing; sequencing was by immunoSEQ multiplex PCR. Of fewer than 250,000 clones in the sample, 90% to 95% were seen once. Source: peripheral blood, taken on day 0 of MenACWY control vaccination. Source of these receptors: an adult in good health.

The genes are TRBV27 and TRBJ2-7; tentative D call: TRBD1 (6 bases). This CDR3 comprises 14 residues. Germline lookup yields CDR1 MNHEY and CDR2 SMNVEV (reference sequence). V dropped 0 bases and J dropped 4 bases, with 10 bases sitting between them. Here the CDR3 reads CASSLSGGRYEQYF. DNA of the CDR3: TGTGCCAGCAGTTTATCTGGGGGCAGGTACGAGCAGTACTTC.

The rearrangement uses TRBV15 and TRBJ2-1, with 7 bases lining up with TRBD1. The J segment lost 4 bases and the V segment lost 9 bases, leaving 9 bases of the junction unmatched. CDR1 and CDR2 (germline): LNHNV, YYDKDF (reference sequence). CDR3 length equals 14 residues. CDR3 region: CATGDRALYNEQFF. As DNA, the CDR3 is TGTGCCACGGGAGACAGGGCGTTATACAATGAGCAGTTCTTC.

The chain carries TRBV27 and TRBJ2-7; D is undetermined. The V end lost 6 bases, the J end lost 3 bases, and 15 bases lay between the germline ends. There are 14 residues in the CDR3. Germline CDR1 is MNHEY and CDR2 is SMNVEV (reference sequence). In DNA form, the CDR3 reads TGTGCCAGCAGCCGGACCCCGAACTTCTACGAGCAGTACTTC. Translated, it gives CASSRTPNFYEQYF.

The chain uses TRBV5-8 and TRBJ1-5; D is uncertain. This CDR3 spans 14 amino acids. The V end lost 6 bases, the J end lost 9 bases, and 19 bases lay between the germline ends. The germline gives CDR1 SGHTS, CDR2 YDEGEE. CDR3 in amino acids: CASTPAGFGRPQHF. The DNA of the CDR3 is TGTGCCAGCACCCCCGCGGGGTTTGGTAGGCCCCAGCATTTT.

V is TRBV4-1 and J is TRBJ1-6; D is unclear. CDR3 length: 15 residues. V lost 0 bases to trimming and J lost 4 bases, with 7 bases between them. The V gene's germline CDR1 is MGHRA and CDR2 YSYEKL. In DNA form, the CDR3 reads TGCGCCAGCAGCCAAGATGGTGGTTATAATTCACCCCTCCACTTT. Translated, it gives CASSQDGGYNSPLHF.

This clone was found once. The chain recombines TRBV10-2 with TRBJ1-2, with a possible D match to TRBD1 (5 bases). The CDR3 runs 12 residues. Per the germline V gene, CDR1 is WSHSY and CDR2 is SAAADI. The V and J ends lost 10 bases and 4 bases respectively, with 13 bases between them. The CDR3 bases are TGCGCCACCTCCCGGGACTCCTATGGCTACACCTTC. Protein: CATSRDSYGYTF.

The chain carries TRBV30 and TRBJ2-2, with a possible D match to TRBD1 (5 bases). Germline loops: CDR1 GTSNPN, CDR2 SVGIG (reference sequence). This CDR3 comprises 10 residues. V lost 5 bases, J lost 8 bases, and 6 bases lay in between. The chain's CDR3 is CAWSGGELFF. CDR3 nucleotides: TGTGCCTGGTCAGGGGGGGAGCTGTTTTTT.

This clone has a single count. V gene TRBV5-1 combines with J gene TRBJ2-5, with D possibly TRBD2 on 5 matching bases. CDR1 is SGHRS, CDR2 YFSETQ, per germline. Deletions cut 4 bases from V and 2 bases from J, with 18 bases between. The CDR3 length is 16 residues. The CDR3 region has the DNA TGCGCCAGCAGCGTTTTGCGAGCGGTGGGTCAAGAGACCCAGTACTTC. It translates to CASSVLRAVGQETQYF.

V is TRBV19 and J is TRBJ2-1; TRBD1 might be the D (5 bases). Germline V gene data show CDR1 as LNHDA and CDR2 as SQIVND (reference sequence). Trimming took 5 bases from V and 2 from J, leaving 10 bases between them. This CDR3 is 14 amino acids long. The chain's CDR3 is CASSWGRTYNEQFF. In DNA, the CDR3 is TGTGCCAGTAGTTGGGGCCGGACCTACAATGAGCAGTTCTTC.

The rearrangement joins TRBV7-2 to TRBJ2-7; tentative D call: TRBD1 (6 bases). Trimming shortened V by 5 bases and J by 0 bases, and 14 bases separated the two germline ends. CDR1 is SGHTA and CDR2 is FQGNSA in the germline V gene. This CDR3 is built from 15 residues. The CDR3 bases are TGTGCCAGCAGCAGTCGGACAGATCGCTCCTACGAGCAGTACTTC. Translation gives CASSSRTDRSYEQYF.

The chain is built from TRBV7-8 and TRBJ2-5; 7 bases fit TRBD2. CDR3 length: 15 residues. CDR1 and CDR2 (germline): SGHVS, FQNEAQ. J gave up 2 bases and V 1 base, and 4 bases lay outside the gene matches. The CDR3 protein is CASSLGLAVQETQYF. The CDR3 DNA follows: TGTGCCAGCAGCTTAGGCCTAGCGGTACAAGAGACCCAGTACTTC.

The V and J genes are TRBV25-1 and TRBJ2-3, with D perhaps TRBD1 or TRBD2 (5 bases each). V lost 2 bases and J lost 3, with 9 bases in between. Germline CDR1 is MGHDK and CDR2 is SYGVNS. The CDR3 has 14 amino acids. The CDR3 sequence: CASSERGDTDTQYF. The CDR3 bases are TGTGCCAGCAGTGAACGAGGGGATACAGATACGCAGTATTTT.

J is TRBJ1-4 and V is TRBV19, with D perhaps matching TRBD1 (5 bases). The germline V gene encodes CDR1 LNHDA and CDR2 SQIVND (reference sequence). This CDR3 contains 15 residues. The germline V and J ends were trimmed by 2 bases and 5 bases, with 12 bases remaining between them. The CDR3 nucleotides read TGTGCCAGTAGTATATCGGCAGGGCTGAATGAAAAACTGTTTTTT. This encodes CASSISAGLNEKLFF.

V gene TRBV19 combines with J gene TRBJ2-1; 12 nucleotides line up with TRBD1. V gave up 10 bases and J gave up 12 bases; unmatched junction bases: 10. This CDR3 region has 13 residues. The germline V gene encodes CDR1 LNHDA and CDR2 SQIVND (reference sequence). For the CDR3, the DNA is TGTGCCACTCTCCCGGGACAGGGGGCTGGGCAGTTCTTC. Its protein product is CATLPGQGAGQFF.

The chain couples TRBV5-5 to TRBJ1-2, with 8 bases lining up with TRBD1. The V and J ends lost 1 base and 8 bases, in that order; junction bases with no gene match: 7. This CDR3 contains 14 residues. In germline, CDR1 is SGHKS, CDR2 YYEKEE (reference sequence). This CDR3 reads CASSLLAGGGGYTF. Here the CDR3 DNA reads TGTGCCAGCAGCTTGTTGGCAGGGGGCGGAGGCTACACCTTC.

The sample holds one count of this clone. V and J are TRBV12-3 or TRBV12-4 and TRBJ1-3; D remains ambiguous. Trimming pared 4 bases from V and 0 bases from J, leaving 4 bases between. The CDR3 is made up of 13 amino acids. The CDR3 nucleotides are TGTGCCAGCAGTTCGTACTCTGGAAACACCATATATTTT. It is translated as CASSSYSGNTIYF.

This sequence joins TRBV6-5 and TRBJ1-4; D is perhaps TRBD1 (6 bases). V was shortened by 6 bases and J by 0 bases, with 11 bases between the two germline ends. This CDR3 is built from 15 residues. Germline-derived CDR1 and CDR2 are MNHEY and SVGAGI. CDR3: CASRTGTATNEKLFF. As DNA, the CDR3 is TGTGCCAGCAGAACAGGGACCGCAACTAATGAAAAACTGTTTTTT.

The V gene is TRBV6-9, the J gene TRBJ1-4, with 7 positions matching TRBD1. The V and J ends lost 3 bases and 5 bases, in that order; junction bases with no gene match: 12. CDR3 size: 17 residues. CDR1 and CDR2 (germline): MNHGY, SVAAGI. The CDR3 region is CASSYRDRLGSNEKLFF. In nucleotides, the CDR3 is TGTGCCAGCAGTTACAGGGACAGACTAGGGAGCAATGAAAAACTGTTTTTT.

The V call is TRBV7-8, the J call TRBJ1-2; 7 bases are a match to TRBD1. This CDR3 comprises 15 residues. V trimming: 5 bases; J trimming: 4 bases; junction bases outside the gene matches: 10. Germline V gene sequence: CDR1 SGHVS, CDR2 FQNEAQ. The CDR3 loop is CASSPGDRPTYGYTF. The DNA of the CDR3 is TGTGCCAGCAGCCCGGGGGACAGACCTACCTATGGCTACACCTTC.